Presented here are 22 T cell receptor beta chains from one specimen sequenced in a study of technical replicates of blood from a handful of donors. Data came from immunoSEQ multiplex PCR; TCRdb stores just in-frame clones and leaves some out. Seen here are around 83,000 clones, approximately 94% observed once, and the top ten hold roughly 0.26%. The sample was T cells isolated from PBMCs. The receptor set was obtained from a human donor in good health.

The chain recombines TRBV4-1 with TRBJ2-7, with D tentatively TRBD1 (5 bases). This CDR3 is built from 14 residues. Germline V gene lookup returns CDR1 MGHRA and CDR2 YSYEKL. Trimming stripped 1 base from V and 0 bases from J, with 7 bases between. This chain's CDR3 is CASSQVQASYEQYF. CDR3 nucleotides: TGCGCCAGCAGCCAAGTACAGGCCTCCTACGAGCAGTACTTC.

This chain joins TRBV7-2 and TRBJ2-1; perhaps TRBD2 as D (7 bases). CDR3 size: 15 residues. V was clipped by 5 bases and J by 4 bases, with 15 bases between them. Germline V gives CDR1 SGHTA, CDR2 FQGNSA. In DNA form, the CDR3 reads TGTGCCAGCAGCAATAGGGGGGGGCCGTACAATGAGCAGTTCTTC. Translating it yields CASSNRGGPYNEQFF.

This chain joins TRBV7-6 and TRBJ2-7, with TRBD2 matching 7 bases. CDR1 is SGHVS, CDR2 FNYEAQ, per germline. The trim removed 5 bases at V and 2 bases at J, leaving 6 bases unmatched. This CDR3 comprises 14 residues. The CDR3 protein is CASSPGRGTYEQYF. CDR3 in DNA: TGTGCCAGCAGCCCCGGGCGGGGGACCTACGAGCAGTACTTC.

This sequence joins TRBV7-9 and TRBJ2-1; 10 bases align to TRBD1. The germline gives CDR1 SEHNR, CDR2 FQNEAQ (reference sequence). V shed 5 bases, J shed 6 bases, and the junction held 19 bases outside the gene matches. The CDR3 is made up of 19 amino acids. The DNA for the CDR3 is TGTGCCAGCAGCAATAGCCGGGACAGGGGTGTTGCGACTACCAATGAGCAGTTCTTC. Translated, it gives CASSNSRDRGVATTNEQFF.

This sequence joins TRBV4-2 and TRBJ2-5; 9 bases map to TRBD2. This CDR3 comprises 18 residues. In germline, CDR1 is LGHNA, CDR2 YNFKEQ. Trimming took 4 bases from V and 4 from J; bases not matched to a gene: 16. In DNA, the CDR3 is TGTGCCAGCAGCCCCCTTCTGCGCGGGGAACTAGCGGGAGAGACCCAGTACTTC. Protein product: CASSPLLRGELAGETQYF.

The rearrangement links TRBV7-8 to TRBJ1-6, with a weak D call TRBD1 (5 bases). Trimming stripped 4 bases from V and 5 bases from J, with 15 bases between. This CDR3 comprises 16 residues. Germline CDR1 and CDR2: SGHVS and FQNEAQ. CDR3 in DNA: TGTGCCAGCAGCTCAATGGGGGGACCTAATAATTCACCCCTCCACTTT. Protein sequence: CASSSMGGPNNSPLHF.

The chain has TRBV14 and TRBJ1-2; no definite D call. The CDR3 has 15 residues. Looked up from germline, CDR1 is SGHDN and CDR2 is FVKESK. Trimming took off 1 base at V and 0 bases at J, with 9 bases between the two ends. CDR3 sequence reads: CASSQATVTNYGYTF. The CDR3 bases are TGTGCCAGCAGCCAAGCCACAGTGACTAACTATGGCTACACCTTC.

The genes are TRBV30 and TRBJ1-2; 8 bases line up with TRBD1. V lost 0 bases to trimming and J lost 5 bases; unmatched junction nucleotides: 5. The germline gives CDR1 GTSNPN, CDR2 SVGIG (reference sequence). CDR3 length equals 14 residues. The CDR3 nucleotides are TGTGCCTGGAGTGTTGGGACAGGCCCGTATGGCTACACCTTC. It encodes CAWSVGTGPYGYTF.

This chain uses TRBV6-5 with TRBJ2-1, with D perhaps matching TRBD1 (5 bases). The CDR3 spans 15 residues. Trimming took off 6 bases at V and 7 bases at J, with 19 bases between the two ends. Germline V CDR1 and CDR2: MNHEY, SVGAGI. CDR3: CASRRTREATNEQFF. Written as DNA, the CDR3 is TGTGCCAGCAGACGGACAAGGGAAGCGACGAATGAGCAGTTCTTC.

In DNA form, the CDR3 reads TGTGCCAGCAGTTTCCCGGACAGGGGATGCCCCGGGGAGCTGTTTTTT. Protein: CASSFPDRGCPGELFF. The rearrangement joins TRBV7-4 to TRBJ2-2; TRBD1 matches 9 bases. There are 16 residues in the CDR3. V lost 6 bases, J lost 6 bases, and 11 bases stayed unmatched. CDR1 and CDR2 (germline): SGHVT, SQSDAQ.

The V and J genes are TRBV5-1 and TRBJ1-5; TRBD1 might be the D (5 bases). Germline V gene data show CDR1 as SGHRS and CDR2 as YFSETQ. V lost 1 base to trimming and J lost 1 base, with 9 bases between them. The CDR3 sequence is 15 residues long. The CDR3 protein is CASSLMAGSNQPQHF. In nucleotides, the CDR3 is TGCGCCAGCAGCTTGATGGCAGGGAGCAATCAGCCCCAGCATTTT.

The chain employs TRBV2 and TRBJ1-1, with D possibly TRBD1 on 5 matching bases. V shed 0 bases and J shed 8 bases, with 13 bases lying between them. The CDR3 totals 14 residues. Germline V gives CDR1 SNHLY, CDR2 FYNNEI. The CDR3 region is CASSEAYGGPEAFF. The CDR3 region has the DNA TGTGCCAGCAGTGAAGCGTACGGGGGACCCGAAGCTTTCTTT. Variable domain in full (rest from reference TRBV2 and TRBJ1-1): EPEVTQTPSHQVTQMGQEVILRCVPISNHLYFYWYRQILGQKVEFLVSFYNNEISEKSEIFDDQFSVERPDGSNFTLKIRSTKLEDSAMYFCASSEAYGGPEAFFGQGTRLTVV.

The chain has TRBV4-1 and TRBJ2-5; 10 bases are a match to TRBD1. After removal of 1 base from V and 3 bases from J, the junction contained 2 bases not matched to a gene. Germline V gene lookup returns CDR1 MGHRA and CDR2 YSYEKL. This CDR3 comprises 15 residues. The CDR3 nucleotides are TGCGCCAGCAGCCAAGTTGGGACAGGGGAAGAGACCCAGTACTTC. This sequence encodes CASSQVGTGEETQYF.

The J gene is TRBJ1-2, the V gene TRBV27; tentative D call: TRBD1 (6 bases). V lost 3 bases, J lost 4 bases, and 18 bases lay in between. The CDR3 is 16 amino acids. Germline values: CDR1 MNHEY, CDR2 SMNVEV (reference sequence). The CDR3 reads CASSLTKTGFSYGYTF. The DNA of the CDR3 is TGTGCCAGCAGTTTGACCAAAACAGGGTTTAGCTATGGCTACACCTTC.

The chain joins TRBV12-5 to TRBJ2-3, with 9 bases aligning to TRBD2. CDR1 LGHNT and CDR2 FRNRAP come from the germline V gene. The V segment lost 3 bases and the J segment 0 bases; nucleotides outside the gene matches: 7. CDR3 length: 17 residues. Written as DNA, the CDR3 is TGTGCTAGTGGTTTCGGGCTAGCGGGGACTAGCACAGATACGCAGTATTTT. Translation: CASGFGLAGTSTDTQYF. The variable domain in full, completed from reference TRBV12-5 and TRBJ2-3, reads DARVTQTPRHKVTEMGQEVTMRCQPILGHNTVFWYRQTMMQGLELLAYFRNRAPLDDSGMPKDRFSAEMPDATLATLKIQPSEPRDSAVYFCASGFGLAGTSTDTQYFGPGTRLTVL.

The chain has TRBV5-4 and TRBJ1-4; TRBD1 agrees at 8 bases. CDR1 and CDR2 (germline): SGHNT, YYREEE (reference sequence). This CDR3 contains 15 residues. Trimming removed 4 bases from V and 8 bases from J; junction bases left unmatched: 10. The CDR3: CASSLTGGRDEKLFF. The DNA of the CDR3 is TGTGCCAGCAGCCTAACAGGGGGAAGGGACGAAAAACTGTTTTTT. Filled out from reference TRBV5-4 and TRBJ1-4, the complete variable domain reads ETGVTQSPTHLIKTRGQQVTLRCSSQSGHNTVSWYQQALGQGPQFIFQYYREEENGRGNFPPRFSGLQFPNYSSELNVNALELDDSALYLCASSLTGGRDEKLFFGSGTQLSVL.

This clone was observed a single time. The rearrangement joins TRBV19 to TRBJ1-2; no clear D. CDR3 length: 13 amino acids. Germline lookup yields CDR1 LNHDA and CDR2 SQIVND (reference sequence). The V end lost 5 bases, the J end lost 8 bases, and 15 bases lay between the germline ends. The CDR3 DNA follows: TGTGCCAGTAGTGCTCATCCGCAGGAAGGCTACACCTTC. This translates into CASSAHPQEGYTF.

V is TRBV5-1 and J is TRBJ2-3, with 8 bases fitting TRBD2. From germline, CDR1 is SGHRS and CDR2 YFSETQ. V lost 5 bases to trimming and J lost 4 bases; unmatched junction nucleotides: 12. This CDR3 is 16 amino acids long. The CDR3 DNA reads as TGCGCCAGCAGAGACTCCGGGACTAGAGGCGCAGATACGCAGTATTTT. This codes for CASRDSGTRGADTQYF.

This sequence joins TRBV6-1 and TRBJ1-3, with TRBD1 as a possible D gene (6 bases). V dropped 4 bases and J dropped 8 bases, with 12 bases sitting between them. The CDR3 has 13 amino acids. CDR1 and CDR2 from the germline V gene are MNHNS and SASEGT. Here the CDR3 reads CASSVQGTDTIYF. CDR3 in DNA: TGTGCCAGCAGTGTTCAGGGGACGGACACCATATATTTT.

This clone was recorded only once. The chain carries TRBV14 and TRBJ2-2; 8 bases are a match to TRBD1. Germline values: CDR1 SGHDN, CDR2 FVKESK. With V trimmed by 1 base and J by 13 bases, 8 bases remained unmatched. The CDR3 covers 14 residues. The CDR3 region is CASSQVDRGQGLFF. The CDR3 region has the DNA TGTGCCAGCAGCCAAGTTGACAGGGGACAAGGGCTGTTTTTT.

This sequence joins TRBV27 and TRBJ2-7, with 11 bases that match TRBD2. Trimming cost V 5 bases and J 6 bases; bases outside gene matches: 9. CDR3 length: 15 residues. Germline assignment: CDR1 MNHEY and CDR2 SMNVEV (reference sequence). The CDR3 sequence: CASSLSGRAVAEQYF. DNA of the CDR3: TGTGCCAGCAGTCTTAGCGGGAGGGCCGTCGCCGAGCAGTACTTC.

The V call is TRBV2, the J call TRBJ2-3, with no clear D. This CDR3 spans 16 amino acids. CDR1 SNHLY and CDR2 FYNNEI come from the germline V gene. The germline V and J ends were trimmed by 4 bases and 6 bases, with 20 bases remaining between them. CDR3 bases: TGTGCCAGCAGTGGGGTAGTTGTACGGGTTTCTGATACGCAGTATTTT. It specifies CASSGVVVRVSDTQYF.